The T cell receptor (beta chain) described here comes from a study of T-cell reconstitution after alpha-beta-depleted transplantation in children. Unique molecular identifiers tagged the TCRbeta library. TCRdb reprocessed the PCR reads via MiXCR and lists one record per CDR3 protein. The sample has approximately 270,000 distinct CDR3 sequences, approximately 9.8% seen once. The CDR3 is made up of 16 amino acids. Germline CDR1 and CDR2: SGHRS and YFSETQ. With V trimmed by 5 bases and J by 6 bases, 7 bases remained unmatched. This clonotype was counted ten times or more. This TCR derives from a human donor who donated a stem cell graft to a child with SCID. The rearrangement links TRBV5-1 to TRBJ2-1, with 14 bases fitting TRBD2. The sequencing here drew on PBMCs from the stem cell graft donor, taken from the stem cell graft. The CDR3 spells CASSQRTSGGTNEQFF. The CDR3 nucleotides are TGCGCCAGCAGTCAAAGGACTAGCGGGGGGACCAATGAGCAGTTCTTC.